This T cell receptor beta chain was documented in a study of blood T cell repertoires in COVID-19. As for the study in general: The analysed material was cDNA or gDNA that came from T cells, B-cell-depleted T cells, or PBMCs.

The CDR3 is 14 residues long. In germline, CDR1 is SNHLY, CDR2 FYNNEI. V lost 4 bases, J lost 0 bases, and 4 bases lay in between. Original processing methods: Reference gene primer amplification yielded estimated nucleated cell counts. Method: immunoSEQ multiplex PCR; TCRdb's copy keeps in-frame clones and lacks some. V and J calls and clone size are copied from that table; D and trimming were computed from the DNA. The repertoire holds about 120,000 clones, with approximately 90% as singletons. Material: peripheral blood. This rearrangement joins TRBV2 to TRBJ2-6; D is uncertain. The sequence was obtained from a man aged 35-49 years with acute or convalescent COVID-19. Here the CDR3 DNA reads TGTGCCAGCAGTGGAGACTCTGGGGCCAACGTCCTGACTTTC. Encoded protein: CASSGDSGANVLTF.